This is a list of T cell receptor beta chains from one sample in a study of shared clonotypes between healthy human individuals. Using immunoSEQ multiplex PCR, the repertoire was profiled, and TCRdb retains in-frame clones only, with some absent. The sample records about 2.5 million clones, roughly 90% being singletons. Sequenced input: naive CD4+ T cells from PBMCs. The receptors originated from a man in his late teens or twenties in good health. Some clones in this sample may be carry-over from other donors' samples. Both conserved end residues are part of each CDR3. D genes are given only for firm matches. A clone size is listed for some rows: how often the clone was seen (once, few, many), or a class if it is expanded.

V gene: TRBV11-3; J gene: TRBJ2-7; clone size: -; D gene: -; CDR3 DNA: TGTGCCAGCAGCTTAGCAGAGAACTACGAGCAGTACTTC; CDR3 protein: CASSLAENYEQYF
V gene: TRBV6-1; J gene: TRBJ1-1; clone size: once; D gene: -; CDR3 DNA: TGTGTAGGGGGTCGTCCTGCGAACACTGAAGCTTTCTTT; CDR3 protein: CVGGRPANTEAFF
V gene: TRBV27; J gene: TRBJ2-5; clone size: -; D gene: TRBD1; CDR3 DNA: TGTGCCAGCAGTTCCGAGCTTGGGACAGAAGAGACCCAGTACTTC; CDR3 protein: CASSSELGTEETQYF
V gene: TRBV5-4; J gene: TRBJ1-5; clone size: few; D gene: -; CDR3 DNA: TGTGCCAGCAGCGGGGACATAAATCAGCCCCAGCATTTT; CDR3 protein: CASSGDINQPQHF
V gene: TRBV11-2; J gene: TRBJ1-3; clone size: -; D gene: TRBD1; CDR3 DNA: TGTGCCAGCAGCACATTCCGGGACAGGGAGGGCACCATATATTTT; CDR3 protein: CASSTFRDREGTIYF
V gene: TRBV5-6; J gene: TRBJ1-5; clone size: -; D gene: TRBD1; CDR3 DNA: TGTGCCAGCAGCTCGGCAGGACAGGTTCATAGCAATCAGCCCCAGCATTTT; CDR3 protein: CASSSAGQVHSNQPQHF
V gene: TRBV6-5; J gene: TRBJ1-4; clone size: few; D gene: -; CDR3 DNA: TGTGCCAGCAGTTACTCTCTGTCCGGGAATGAAAAACTGTTTTTT; CDR3 protein: CASSYSLSGNEKLFF
V gene: TRBV19; J gene: TRBJ2-1; clone size: -; D gene: -; CDR3 DNA: TGTGCCAGTAGGGGCGGTTGGAGAAGCTCCTACAATGAGCAGTTCTTC; CDR3 protein: CASRGGWRSSYNEQFF
V gene: TRBV11-3; J gene: TRBJ2-3; clone size: -; D gene: TRBD1; CDR3 DNA: TGTGCCAGCAGCTTAAAACAGGGGGCAGATACGCAGTATTTT; CDR3 protein: CASSLKQGADTQYF
V gene: TRBV7-3; J gene: TRBJ2-5; clone size: -; D gene: TRBD2; CDR3 DNA: TGTGCCAGCAGCTTAGGAGGGCGGGAGGAGACCCAGTACTTC; CDR3 protein: CASSLGGREETQYF
V gene: TRBV5-1; J gene: TRBJ1-4; clone size: -; D gene: TRBD1; CDR3 DNA: TGCGCCAGCCGCCCCAGACAGGGGACTAATGAAAAACTGTTTTTT; CDR3 protein: CASRPRQGTNEKLFF
V gene: TRBV27; J gene: TRBJ2-2; clone size: -; D gene: -; CDR3 DNA: TGTGCCAGCAGTTTACGGCCAGTTAGATTAACAGGGGAGCTGTTTTTT; CDR3 protein: CASSLRPVRLTGELFF
V gene: TRBV6-5; J gene: TRBJ2-1; clone size: -; D gene: -; CDR3 DNA: TGTGCCAGCAGTTACTCTTTGGGGAGCTCCTACAATGAGCAGTTCTTC; CDR3 protein: CASSYSLGSSYNEQFF
V gene: TRBV9; J gene: TRBJ1-2; clone size: -; D gene: -; CDR3 DNA: TGTGCCAGCAGCGCCTACTCAGGGGGCTACACCTTC; CDR3 protein: CASSAYSGGYTF
V gene: TRBV30; J gene: TRBJ2-4; clone size: -; D gene: TRBD2; CDR3 DNA: TGTGCCTGGAACCCCAGGCTAGCGGGAGCGATTACAGCCAAAAACATTCAGTACTTC; CDR3 protein: CAWNPRLAGAITAKNIQYF
V gene: TRBV11-2; J gene: TRBJ2-2; clone size: -; D gene: TRBD2; CDR3 DNA: TGTGCCAGCAGCTTAGGGCCGGGACTAGCGGGAGAAGGAACCGGGGAGCTGTTTTTT; CDR3 protein: CASSLGPGLAGEGTGELFF
V gene: TRBV6-5; J gene: TRBJ2-7; clone size: -; D gene: -; CDR3 DNA: TGTGCCAGCAGGTCGGTAGACTCCTACGAGCAGTACTTC; CDR3 protein: CASRSVDSYEQYF
V gene: TRBV5-1; J gene: TRBJ2-3; clone size: once; D gene: TRBD2; CDR3 DNA: TGCGCCAGCAGCTTGAGACTAGCGGGAGATACGCAGTATTTT; CDR3 protein: CASSLRLAGDTQYF
V gene: TRBV5-6; J gene: TRBJ1-2; clone size: -; D gene: -; CDR3 DNA: TGTGCCAGCAGCCCGACGAGGGGGACCCACTATGGCTACACCTTC; CDR3 protein: CASSPTRGTHYGYTF
V gene: TRBV2; J gene: TRBJ1-4; clone size: -; D gene: TRBD1; CDR3 DNA: TGTGCCAGCAGTTCGACAGGGATTAATGAAAAACTGTTTTTT; CDR3 protein: CASSSTGINEKLFF
V gene: TRBV28; J gene: TRBJ2-1; clone size: -; D gene: TRBD2; CDR3 DNA: TGTGCCAGCAGTTACTTAGCGGGAGAGGGATACAATGAGCAGTTCTTC; CDR3 protein: CASSYLAGEGYNEQFF
V gene: TRBV7-2; J gene: TRBJ1-3; clone size: -; D gene: -; CDR3 DNA: TGTGCCAGCAGCCAGGAGCGGGGGACCCCCACCTCTGGAAACACCATATATTTT; CDR3 protein: CASSQERGTPTSGNTIYF
V gene: TRBV30; J gene: TRBJ2-5; clone size: -; D gene: TRBD1; CDR3 DNA: TGTGCCTGGAGTCCAAGGACAGGGAGGCAGTACTTC; CDR3 protein: CAWSPRTGRQYF
V gene: TRBV5-5; J gene: TRBJ1-4; clone size: -; D gene: TRBD1; CDR3 DNA: TGTGCCAGCAGCCAGACAGGGACTAATGAAAAACTGTTTTTT; CDR3 protein: CASSQTGTNEKLFF